A single sample is the source of the 28 T cell receptor beta chains below, sequenced in a study of blood T cell repertoires in COVID-19. Sequencing used immunoSEQ multiplex PCR; TCRdb keeps in-frame clones, though not all of them. The sample lists approximately 200,000 clones; 90% were seen once. The sample consisted of PBMCs or T cells enriched from blood (not recorded which). The origin of the receptors is a man younger than 45 who had recovered from COVID-19.

The chain employs TRBV20-1 and TRBJ2-7; D is undetermined. The germline gives CDR1 DFQATT, CDR2 SNEGSKA (reference sequence). The V and J ends lost 4 bases and 6 bases respectively, with 10 bases between them. CDR3 size: 11 residues. The CDR3 spells CSANPTGEQYF. Written as DNA, the CDR3 is TGCAGTGCTAACCCGACGGGCGAGCAGTACTTC.

The rearrangement joins TRBV13 to TRBJ1-1, with unresolved D. V lost 0 bases to trimming and J lost 7 bases, with 9 bases between them. The CDR3 runs 13 residues. Germline V CDR1 and CDR2: PRHDT, FYEKMQ (reference sequence). The DNA for the CDR3 is TGTGCCAGCAGCTTAGGGCCCAGGCGTGAAGCTTTCTTT. This codes for CASSLGPRREAFF.

The CDR3 spells CASSSTENTEAFF. The CDR3 DNA sequence: TGCGCCAGCAGCTCGACAGAGAACACTGAAGCTTTCTTT. This rearrangement joins TRBV5-1 to TRBJ1-1; the D gene is possibly TRBD1 (5 bases). Germline V CDR1 and CDR2: SGHRS, YFSETQ. The CDR3 is made up of 13 amino acids. Between the trimmed V and J ends, which lost 3 bases and 1 base, there was a span of 7 bases.

The genes are TRBV5-6 and TRBJ2-3; the match to TRBD2 covers 10 bases. Germline V gives CDR1 SGHDT, CDR2 YYEEEE. V lost 2 bases to trimming and J lost 0 bases; unmatched junction nucleotides: 9. The CDR3 covers 18 residues. The CDR3 is CASSFVAGGTASTDTQYF. CDR3 bases: TGTGCCAGCAGCTTCGTAGCGGGGGGCACCGCAAGCACAGATACGCAGTATTTT. The full variable domain, completed using reference TRBV5-6 and TRBJ2-3, is DAGVTQSPTHLIKTRGQQVTLRCSPKSGHDTVSWYQQALGQGPQFIFQYYEEEERQRGNFPDRFSGHQFPNYSSELNVNALLLGDSALYLCASSFVAGGTASTDTQYFGPGTRLTVL.

V is TRBV19 and J is TRBJ1-1, with D uncertain. The V end lost 6 bases, the J end lost 5 bases, and 7 bases lay between the germline ends. CDR3 length: 11 residues. CDR1 and CDR2 from the germline V gene are LNHDA and SQIVND (reference sequence). The CDR3 region is CASRAVTEAFF. As DNA, the CDR3 is TGTGCCAGTAGGGCGGTGACTGAAGCTTTCTTT. The entire variable domain, with the rest obtained from reference TRBV19 and TRBJ1-1, is as follows: DGGITQSPKYLFRKEGQNVTLSCEQNLNHDAMYWYRQDPGQGLRLIYYSQIVNDFQKGDIAEGYSVSREKKESFPLTVTSAQKNPTAFYLCASRAVTEAFFGQGTRLTVV.

This chain connects TRBV5-1 to TRBJ2-7; no clear D. The CDR3 totals 15 residues. The V end lost 1 base, the J end lost 3 bases, and 14 bases lay between the germline ends. Germline loops: CDR1 SGHRS, CDR2 YFSETQ. CDR3 nucleotides: TGCGCCAGCAGCTTGAGTACGGGTTTCGGCTACGAGCAGTACTTC. Encoded protein: CASSLSTGFGYEQYF.

J is TRBJ2-1 and V is TRBV5-4, with D possibly being TRBD2 (5 bases). The CDR3 runs 16 residues. The germline V gene encodes CDR1 SGHNT and CDR2 YYREEE (reference sequence). The V and J ends lost 0 bases and 1 base respectively, with 11 bases between them. The CDR3 DNA reads as TGTGCCAGCAGCTTGGAAATTGGACTTTCCTACAATGAGCAGTTCTTC. The encoded protein is CASSLEIGLSYNEQFF.

The chain employs TRBV6-1 and TRBJ2-2; 10 bases match TRBD1. Germline-derived CDR1 and CDR2 are MNHNS and SASEGT. This CDR3 has 15 residues. V shed 3 bases and J 4 bases; nucleotides not matched to a gene: 2. CDR3 region: CASSEGQGRTGELFF. As DNA, the CDR3 is TGTGCCAGCAGTGAGGGACAGGGGCGCACCGGGGAGCTGTTTTTT.

The chain joins TRBV28 to TRBJ2-2; 7 bases line up with TRBD2. The CDR3 has 15 residues. V lost 5 bases, J lost 6 bases, and 9 bases stayed unmatched. Germline loops: CDR1 MDHEN, CDR2 SYDVKM. The chain's CDR3 is CASSTLNLAAGELFF. The CDR3 region has the DNA TGTGCCAGCAGTACATTGAACCTAGCGGCCGGGGAGCTGTTTTTT.

The chain has TRBV5-1 and TRBJ1-3; 7 bases are shared with TRBD1. V lost 2 bases to trimming and J lost 0 bases; unmatched junction nucleotides: 5. Germline V gene lookup returns CDR1 SGHRS and CDR2 YFSETQ. The CDR3 spans 16 residues. The CDR3 nucleotides read TGCGCCAGCAGCTTTCGGACAGGCGACTCTGGAAACACCATATATTTT. Protein sequence: CASSFRTGDSGNTIYF.

This clone was seen once. The rearrangement links TRBV5-4 to TRBJ1-4; D is perhaps TRBD1 (6 bases). CDR3 length: 16 amino acids. Trimming left V 0 bases short and J 5 bases short, with 14 bases between. Germline CDR1 is SGHNT and CDR2 is YYREEE (reference sequence). CDR3 coding DNA: TGTGCCAGCAGCTTGGTACAGGGCGGAACGAATGAAAAACTGTTTTTT. Translation gives CASSLVQGGTNEKLFF.

CDR3: CASSPPGTSGRIRGTDTQYF. DNA of the CDR3: TGTGCCAGCAGTCCCCCTGGGACTAGCGGGAGGATCCGGGGAACAGATACGCAGTATTTT. This rearrangement joins TRBV27 to TRBJ2-3; TRBD2 matches at 15 bases. V dropped 5 bases and J dropped 3; count of bases not matched to a gene: 15. The germline V gene has CDR1 MNHEY and CDR2 SMNVEV (reference sequence). The CDR3 loop spans 20 amino acids.

This sequence joins TRBV3-1 (or the pseudogene TRBV3-2) and TRBJ1-2, with D perhaps matching TRBD1 (6 bases). The V and J ends lost 0 bases and 5 bases respectively, with 16 bases between them. This CDR3 is built from 16 residues. Per germline, CDR1 LGHDT and CDR2 YNNKEL (reference sequence). CDR3 nucleotides: TGTGCCAGCAGCCAAGAGCCAGGGGCAGAAATATATGGCTACACCTTC. Translated, it gives CASSQEPGAEIYGYTF.

This chain joins TRBV10-2 and TRBJ1-2, with D perhaps TRBD1 (5 bases). The CDR3 totals 13 residues. Germline V gene lookup returns CDR1 WSHSY and CDR2 SAAADI. V lost 3 bases and J 5 bases, leaving 10 bases between the germline ends. The CDR3 is CASSDRDRYGYTF. In DNA form, the CDR3 reads TGCGCCAGCAGTGACAGGGATCGGTATGGCTACACCTTC.

This sequence joins TRBV30 and TRBJ1-5; D is ambiguous. CDR1 is GTSNPN, CDR2 SVGIG, per germline (reference sequence). V lost 2 bases and J lost 5, with 10 bases in between. This CDR3 is built from 13 residues. The CDR3: CAWSYGAYQPQHF. Written as DNA, the CDR3 is TGTGCCTGGAGTTATGGAGCTTATCAGCCCCAGCATTTT.

This clone was observed once. The genes are TRBV4-3 and TRBJ2-2; D possibly corresponds to TRBD1 (6 bases). Trimming pared 4 bases from V and 4 bases from J, leaving 7 bases between. Germline CDR1 is LGHNA and CDR2 is YSLEER. This CDR3 contains 13 residues. This CDR3 reads CASSLRGTGELFF. The CDR3 DNA reads as TGCGCCAGCAGCCTCAGGGGCACCGGGGAGCTGTTTTTT.

This clone was recorded only once. V usage is TRBV19 and J usage is TRBJ2-1, with 8 bases lining up with TRBD2. Germline V gene data show CDR1 as LNHDA and CDR2 as SQIVND (reference sequence). Trimming at V came to 1 base and at J to 0 bases, leaving 11 bases not matched to a gene. This CDR3 is built from 19 residues. The CDR3 DNA reads TGTGCCAGTAGTATAGGTGATTGGGAGCGGGGGAGCTCCTACAATGAGCAGTTCTTC. This translates into CASSIGDWERGSSYNEQFF.

This chain joins TRBV7-9 and TRBJ1-2; TRBD1 might be the D (5 bases). With 7 bases removed from V and 6 bases from J, the gap between germline ends came to 12 bases. CDR1 and CDR2 (germline): SEHNR, FQNEAQ (reference sequence). CDR3 length: 12 amino acids. The CDR3 reads CASTRGGNGYTF. The CDR3 DNA reads as TGTGCCAGCACCCGGGGGGGTAATGGCTACACCTTC.

CDR3 in DNA: TGTGCCAGCACCAACAGGGTCGGCTACGAGCAGTACTTC. It is translated as CASTNRVGYEQYF. The J gene is TRBJ2-7, the V gene TRBV7-9; tentatively, D is TRBD1 (6 bases). The CDR3 has 13 amino acids. Trimming took off 7 bases at V and 3 bases at J, with 13 bases between the two ends. CDR1 and CDR2 from the germline V gene are SEHNR and FQNEAQ (reference sequence).

This clone was detected only once. This sequence joins TRBV5-4 and TRBJ1-4; D not certain. The CDR3 spans 13 residues. Trimming left V 2 bases short and J 5 bases short, with 7 bases between. The germline CDR1 and CDR2 sequences are SGHNT and YYREEE (reference sequence). CDR3 in amino acids: CASSFQANEKLFF. Here the CDR3 DNA reads TGTGCCAGCAGCTTCCAGGCCAATGAAAAACTGTTTTTT.

The chain carries TRBV5-8 and TRBJ1-6; possible D gene TRBD1, 5 bases. The CDR3 runs to 17 residues. Germline loops: CDR1 SGHTS, CDR2 YDEGEE. V lost 1 base, J lost 5 bases, and 16 bases lay in between. The CDR3 region has the DNA TGTGCCAGCAGCTTGTCCGGATATCCAGGGAATAATTCACCCCTCCACTTT. It is translated as CASSLSGYPGNNSPLHF.

The chain employs TRBV23-1 and TRBJ1-1; D might be TRBD1 (6 bases). TRBV23-1 is annotated as an ORF whose role is uncertain. The CDR3 is made up of 16 amino acids. Deletions cut 6 bases from V and 0 bases from J, with 17 bases between. The CDR3 region is CASRHNTGTLNTEAFF. The CDR3 nucleotides are TGCGCCAGCAGACACAACACCGGGACACTGAACACTGAAGCTTTCTTT.

In this sample, this clone turned up once. The gene calls are TRBV3-1 (or the pseudogene TRBV3-2) and TRBJ1-1, with D unclear. This CDR3 is 13 amino acids long. Germline CDR1 is LGHDT and CDR2 is YNNKEL (reference sequence). The V and J ends lost 5 bases and 7 bases respectively, with 14 bases between them. The CDR3 nucleotides are TGTGCCAGCAGCTCCCGACGCAGCGATGAAGCTTTCTTT. It codes for CASSSRRSDEAFF.

Details on this clone: One junction end disagrees with the germline gene, perhaps due to a read error. This sequence joins TRBV2 and TRBJ1-2, with D unresolved. The CDR3 has 11 residues. Germline CDR1 and CDR2: SNHLY and FYNNEI. DNA for the CDR3: TGTGTCAGCAGTGAACTAGATGGCTACACCTTC. Its protein product is CVSSELDGYTF.

V is TRBV27 and J is TRBJ1-2; D possibly corresponds to TRBD1 (5 bases). The CDR3 has 13 residues. The V gene's germline CDR1 is MNHEY and CDR2 SMNVEV (reference sequence). The V end was cut by 5 bases, the J end by 8 bases, with 15 bases between. DNA of the CDR3: TGTGCCAGCAGTACACTGCAGGGTAACGGCTACACCTTC. This codes for CASSTLQGNGYTF.

V and J are TRBV18 and TRBJ2-7; D possibly corresponds to TRBD1 (6 bases). Germline-derived CDR1 and CDR2 are KGHSH and LQKENI. The CDR3 sequence is 14 residues long. V lost 5 bases to trimming and J lost 7 bases, with 18 bases between them. CDR3 region: CASSETGGLGEQYF. The DNA of the CDR3 is TGTGCCAGCTCAGAGACAGGAGGTCTGGGGGAGCAGTACTTC.

The chain is built from TRBV14 and TRBJ1-1; 8 bases are shared with TRBD1. Trimming at V came to 3 bases and at J to 1 base, leaving 7 bases not matched to a gene. The CDR3 has 16 residues. The germline gives CDR1 SGHDN, CDR2 FVKESK. The CDR3: CASSQVQGVWNTEAFF. For the CDR3, the DNA is TGTGCCAGCAGCCAGGTACAGGGGGTCTGGAACACTGAAGCTTTCTTT.

J is TRBJ2-5 and V is TRBV10-1, with 9 positions matching TRBD1. Unmatched junction bases numbered 4, after V lost 0 bases and J lost 2 bases. The germline V gene encodes CDR1 WNHNN and CDR2 SYGVQD (reference sequence). The length of the CDR3 is 16 residues. The CDR3 is CASSESRTGVQETQYF. The CDR3 region has the DNA TGCGCCAGCAGTGAGTCTCGGACAGGGGTTCAAGAGACCCAGTACTTC.